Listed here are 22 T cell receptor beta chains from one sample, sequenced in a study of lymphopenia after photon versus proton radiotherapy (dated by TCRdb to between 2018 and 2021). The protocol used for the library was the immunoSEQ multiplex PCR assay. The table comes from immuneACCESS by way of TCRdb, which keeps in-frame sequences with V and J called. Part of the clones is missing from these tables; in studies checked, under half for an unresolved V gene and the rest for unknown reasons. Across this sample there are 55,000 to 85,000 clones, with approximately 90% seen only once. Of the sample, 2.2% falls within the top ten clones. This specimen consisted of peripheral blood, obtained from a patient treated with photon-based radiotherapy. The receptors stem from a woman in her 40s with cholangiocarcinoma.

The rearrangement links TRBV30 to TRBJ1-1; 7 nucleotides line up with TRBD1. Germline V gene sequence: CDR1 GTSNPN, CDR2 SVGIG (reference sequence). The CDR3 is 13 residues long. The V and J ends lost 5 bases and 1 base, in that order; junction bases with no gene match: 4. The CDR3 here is CAWSNRGNTEAFF. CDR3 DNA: TGTGCCTGGTCCAACAGGGGGAACACTGAAGCTTTCTTT.

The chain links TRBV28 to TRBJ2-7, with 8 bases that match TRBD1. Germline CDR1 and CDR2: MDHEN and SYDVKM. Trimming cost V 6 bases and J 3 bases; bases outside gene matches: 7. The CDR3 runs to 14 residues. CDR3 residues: CASSPGTGNYEQYF. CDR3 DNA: TGTGCCAGCAGCCCTGGGACAGGTAACTACGAGCAGTACTTC.

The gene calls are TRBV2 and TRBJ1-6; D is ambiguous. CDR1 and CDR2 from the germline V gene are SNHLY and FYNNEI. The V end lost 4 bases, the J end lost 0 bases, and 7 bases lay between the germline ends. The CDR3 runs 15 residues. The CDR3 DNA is TGTGCCAGCAGTGCGTCTGACTCCTATAATTCACCCCTCCACTTT. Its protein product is CASSASDSYNSPLHF.

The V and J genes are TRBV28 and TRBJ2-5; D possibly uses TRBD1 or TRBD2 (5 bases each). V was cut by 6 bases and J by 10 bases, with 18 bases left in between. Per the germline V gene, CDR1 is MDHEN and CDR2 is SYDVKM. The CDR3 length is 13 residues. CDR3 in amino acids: CASRPDPLGDQYF. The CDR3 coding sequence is TGTGCCAGCAGGCCCGATCCTTTGGGGGACCAGTACTTC.

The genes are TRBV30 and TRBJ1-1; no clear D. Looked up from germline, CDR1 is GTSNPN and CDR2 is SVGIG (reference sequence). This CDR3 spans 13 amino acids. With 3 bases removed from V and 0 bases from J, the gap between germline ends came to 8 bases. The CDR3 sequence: CAWRPTLNTEAFF. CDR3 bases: TGTGCCTGGAGGCCCACCCTGAACACTGAAGCTTTCTTT. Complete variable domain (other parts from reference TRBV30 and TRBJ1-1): SQTIHQWPATLVQPVGSPLSLECTVEGTSNPNLYWYRQAAGRGLQLLFYSVGIGQISSEVPQNLSASRPQDRQFILSSKKLLLSDSGFYLCAWRPTLNTEAFFGQGTRLTVV.

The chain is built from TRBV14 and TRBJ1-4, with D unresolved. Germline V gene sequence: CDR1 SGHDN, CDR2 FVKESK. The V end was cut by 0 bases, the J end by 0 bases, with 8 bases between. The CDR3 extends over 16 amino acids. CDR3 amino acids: CASSQDYSPTNEKLFF. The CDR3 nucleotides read TGTGCCAGCAGCCAAGATTACTCCCCAACTAATGAAAAACTGTTTTTT. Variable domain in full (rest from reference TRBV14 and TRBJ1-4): EAGVTQFPSHSVIEKGQTVTLRCDPISGHDNLYWYRRVMGKEIKFLLHFVKESKQDESGMPNNRFLAERTGGTYSTLKVQPAELEDSGVYFCASSQDYSPTNEKLFFGSGTQLSVL.

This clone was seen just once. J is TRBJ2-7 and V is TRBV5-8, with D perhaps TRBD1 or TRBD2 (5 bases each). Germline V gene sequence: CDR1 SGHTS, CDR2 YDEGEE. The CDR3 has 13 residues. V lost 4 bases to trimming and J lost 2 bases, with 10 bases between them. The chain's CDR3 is CASSKGPTYEQYF. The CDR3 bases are TGTGCCAGCAGCAAGGGACCAACCTACGAGCAGTACTTC.

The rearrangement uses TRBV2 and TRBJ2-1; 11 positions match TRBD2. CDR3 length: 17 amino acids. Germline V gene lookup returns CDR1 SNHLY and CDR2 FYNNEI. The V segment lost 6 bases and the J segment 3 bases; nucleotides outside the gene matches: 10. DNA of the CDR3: TGTGCCAGCAGCGCCAATCCCGGGACTAGCGGCTACAATGAGCAGTTCTTC. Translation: CASSANPGTSGYNEQFF.

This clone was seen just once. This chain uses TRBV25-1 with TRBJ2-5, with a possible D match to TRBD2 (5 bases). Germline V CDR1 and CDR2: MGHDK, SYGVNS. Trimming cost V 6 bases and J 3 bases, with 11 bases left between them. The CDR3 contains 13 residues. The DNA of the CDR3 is TGTGCCAGCAGACGAACTAGTGAAGAGACCCAGTACTTC. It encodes CASRRTSEETQYF.

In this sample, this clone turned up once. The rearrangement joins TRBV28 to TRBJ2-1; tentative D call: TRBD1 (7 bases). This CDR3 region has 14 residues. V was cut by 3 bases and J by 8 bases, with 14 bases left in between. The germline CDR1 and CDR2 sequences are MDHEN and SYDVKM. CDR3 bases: TGTGCCAGCAGTTTTGTGCAGGGGGAGGATGAGCAGTTCTTC. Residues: CASSFVQGEDEQFF.

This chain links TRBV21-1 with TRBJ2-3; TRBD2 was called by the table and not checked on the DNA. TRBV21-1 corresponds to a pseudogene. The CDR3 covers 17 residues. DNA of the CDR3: TGTGCCAGCAGCAAAGGGCGCCTAGCGGGAGACACAGATACGCAGTATTTT. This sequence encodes CASSKGRLAGDTDTQYF.

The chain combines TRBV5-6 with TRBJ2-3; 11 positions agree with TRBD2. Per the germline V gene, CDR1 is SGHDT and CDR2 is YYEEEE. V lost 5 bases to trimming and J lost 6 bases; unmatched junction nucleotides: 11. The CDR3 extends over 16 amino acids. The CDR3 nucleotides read TGTGCCAGCAGTTCTCGACTAGCGGGGCCTAAGGATACGCAGTATTTT. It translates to CASSSRLAGPKDTQYF.

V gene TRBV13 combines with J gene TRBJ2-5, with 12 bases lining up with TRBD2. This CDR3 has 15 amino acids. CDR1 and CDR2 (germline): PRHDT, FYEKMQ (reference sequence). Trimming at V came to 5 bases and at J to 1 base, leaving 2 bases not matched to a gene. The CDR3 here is CASSGTSGSQETQYF. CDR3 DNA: TGTGCCAGCAGCGGGACTAGCGGGTCCCAAGAGACCCAGTACTTC.

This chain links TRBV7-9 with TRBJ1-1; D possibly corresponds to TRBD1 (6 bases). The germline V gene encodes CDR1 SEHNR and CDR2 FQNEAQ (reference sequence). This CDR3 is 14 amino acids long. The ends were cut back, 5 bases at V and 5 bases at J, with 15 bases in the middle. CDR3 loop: CASSPRGGGTEAFF. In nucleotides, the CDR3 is TGTGCCAGCAGCCCCCGTGGAGGGGGGACTGAAGCTTTCTTT. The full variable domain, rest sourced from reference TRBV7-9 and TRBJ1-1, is DTGVSQNPRHKITKRGQNVTFRCDPISEHNRLYWYRQTLGQGPEFLTYFQNEAQLEKSRLLSDRFSAERPKGSFSTLEIQRTEQGDSAMYLCASSPRGGGTEAFFGQGTRLTVV.

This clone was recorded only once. CDR3 amino acids: CASSLQGVRFGVNTEAFF. The CDR3 nucleotides are TGTGCCAGCAGTTTACAGGGGGTTAGGTTCGGGGTGAACACTGAAGCTTTCTTT. The V gene is TRBV28, the J gene TRBJ1-1, with 7 bases identical to TRBD1. The CDR3 loop spans 18 amino acids. The V gene end was trimmed by 2 bases and the J gene end by 0 bases; junction bases not matched to a gene: 12. Looked up from germline, CDR1 is MDHEN and CDR2 is SYDVKM. The full variable domain, completed using reference TRBV28 and TRBJ1-1, is DVKVTQSSRYLVKRTGEKVFLECVQDMDHENMFWYRQDPGLGLRLIYFSYDVKMKEKGDIPEGYSVSREKKERFSLILESASTNQTSMYLCASSLQGVRFGVNTEAFFGQGTRLTVV.

The CDR3 DNA reads as TGTGCCAGCAGCCCCACCGCGGGACTAGCGGCAGATACGCAGTATTTT. Translating it yields CASSPTAGLAADTQYF. The V call is TRBV4-2, the J call TRBJ2-3; 11 bases match TRBD2. Germline loops: CDR1 LGHNA, CDR2 YNFKEQ. The CDR3 has 16 residues. V shed 4 bases and J 4 bases; nucleotides not matched to a gene: 7.

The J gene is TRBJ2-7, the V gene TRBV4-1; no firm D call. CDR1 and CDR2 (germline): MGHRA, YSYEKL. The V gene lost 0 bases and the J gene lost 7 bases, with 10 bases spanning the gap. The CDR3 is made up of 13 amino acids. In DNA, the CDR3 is TGCGCCAGCAGCCAAGAACTCTGGGGTGAGCAGTACTTC. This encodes CASSQELWGEQYF.

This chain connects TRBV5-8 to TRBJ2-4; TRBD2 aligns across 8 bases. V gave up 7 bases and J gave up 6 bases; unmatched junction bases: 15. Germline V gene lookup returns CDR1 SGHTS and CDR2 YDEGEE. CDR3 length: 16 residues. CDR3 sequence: CASPPRGGLGGNIQYF. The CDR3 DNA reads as TGTGCCAGCCCGCCCCGTGGGGGACTAGGAGGAAACATTCAGTACTTC.

Here the CDR3 reads CASSPQGQGVSGNTIYF. The CDR3 nucleotides are TGTGCCAGCTCACCACAAGGACAGGGAGTCTCTGGAAACACCATATATTTT. The chain is built from TRBV18 and TRBJ1-3; 8 bases agree with TRBD1. The CDR3 runs to 17 residues. Germline CDR1 KGHSH, CDR2 LQKENI. V trimming: 1 base; J trimming: 0 bases; junction bases outside the gene matches: 5.

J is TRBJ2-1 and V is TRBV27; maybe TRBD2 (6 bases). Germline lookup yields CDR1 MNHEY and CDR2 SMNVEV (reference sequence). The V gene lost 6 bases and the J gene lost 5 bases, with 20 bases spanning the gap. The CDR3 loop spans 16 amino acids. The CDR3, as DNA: TGTGCCAGCAGCCTCTTAACCGGGCGGGACGACAATGAGCAGTTCTTC. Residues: CASSLLTGRDDNEQFF.

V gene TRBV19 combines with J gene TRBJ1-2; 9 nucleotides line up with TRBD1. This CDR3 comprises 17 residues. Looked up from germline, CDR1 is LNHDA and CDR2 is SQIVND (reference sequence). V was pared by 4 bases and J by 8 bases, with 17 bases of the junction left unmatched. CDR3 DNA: TGTGCCAGTAGTACCAACTCACCGGGACAGGGACTAGAGGGCTACACCTTC. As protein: CASSTNSPGQGLEGYTF.

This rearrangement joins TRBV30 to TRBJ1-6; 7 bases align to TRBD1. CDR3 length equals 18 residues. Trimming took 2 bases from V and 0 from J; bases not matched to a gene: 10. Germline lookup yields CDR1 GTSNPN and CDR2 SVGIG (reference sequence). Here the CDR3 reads CAWSTNRGPSSYNSPLHF. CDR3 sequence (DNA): TGTGCCTGGAGTACCAACAGGGGCCCAAGCTCCTATAATTCACCCCTCCACTTT.